This TCR beta chain stems from a study of response to subunit inactivated influenza vaccine. In its sample, this clonotype was seen many times. TCRdb used MiXCR to reprocess the RT-PCR reads, holding one entry per CDR3 protein. Counted here are 700,000 to 800,000 distinct CDR3 sequences, less than 20% occurring once; the ten biggest clones make up around 9.9%. The clonotype comes from a man aged 45-65 years who received an inactivated influenza vaccine. The input for sequencing was PBMCs from blood, taken more than 4 days after vaccination.

In DNA form, the CDR3 reads TGTGCCAGCAGTTTACTGGGAAGGGGCTTCATGAACACTGAAGCTTTCTTT. Translating it yields CASSLLGRGFMNTEAFF. The chain is built from TRBV28 and TRBJ1-1; D might be TRBD1 (5 bases). The germline V and J ends were trimmed by 2 bases and 0 bases, with 16 bases remaining between them. This CDR3 contains 17 residues. In germline, CDR1 is MDHEN, CDR2 SYDVKM. The full variable domain, with the rest looked up from reference TRBV28 and TRBJ1-1, is DVKVTQSSRYLVKRTGEKVFLECVQDMDHENMFWYRQDPGLGLRLIYFSYDVKMKEKGDIPEGYSVSREKKERFSLILESASTNQTSMYLCASSLLGRGFMNTEAFFGQGTRLTVV.